The present T cell receptor beta chain was sequenced within a study of cytomegalovirus exposure and HLA in healthy donors. In the PCR, 60 Vbeta and 13 Jbeta primers were used. The repertoire was sequenced with immunoSEQ multiplex PCR; TCRdb's copy has only in-frame clones and lacks some. The table records over 150,000 clones, 77% of them present only once. As for the donors, each was a healthy bone marrow donor. V lost 2 bases, J lost 6 bases, and 5 bases stayed unmatched. The CDR3 sequence is 15 residues long. Germline CDR1 SGHRS, CDR2 YFSETQ. A remark on this clone: The antigen is undetermined.

Study outcomes and limitations: The authors later found HLA-associated TCR beta chains more clonally expanded than equally common others.

The sequence was collected from a woman between 35 and 50 years old in good health and CMV-seropositive. The material sequenced was PBMCs. The V and J genes are TRBV5-1 and TRBJ2-1; TRBD2 aligns across 10 bases. The CDR3 DNA follows: TGCGCCAGCAGCTTAACTAGCGGGGACGGCAATGAGCAGTTCTTC. Encoded protein: CASSLTSGDGNEQFF.